The 15 T cell receptor beta chains given below trace back to one sample, sequenced in a study of cytomegalovirus exposure and HLA in healthy donors. A multiplex PCR was run with 60 Vbeta primers and 13 Jbeta primers. The method was immunoSEQ multiplex PCR; TCRdb's version includes in-frame clones alone and lacks a portion of them. The sample has 99,000 or so clones, around four fifths seen once. The sample comprised PBMCs. The receptors here all came from a young man in good health and CMV-seronegative.

The V and J genes are TRBV11-2 and TRBJ1-4; TRBD1 might be the D (6 bases). Trimming took off 1 base at V and 13 bases at J, with 13 bases between the two ends. CDR3 length: 13 residues. Germline loops: CDR1 SGHAT, CDR2 FQNNGV. The CDR3 DNA reads as TGTGCCAGCAGCTTAGCGTCCCAGGGGACACTGTTTTTT. Protein sequence: CASSLASQGTLFF.

V is TRBV7-6 and J is TRBJ2-5; TRBD2 agrees at 9 bases. The J call is doubtful: the DNA matches TRBJ2-7 better. This CDR3 region has 16 residues. CDR1 is SGHVS and CDR2 is FNYEAQ in the germline V gene. CDR3 sequence reads: CASSLDTLAGSGEQYF. The DNA for the CDR3 is TGTGCCAGCAGCCTAGATACTCTAGCGGGATCCGGCGAGCAGTACTTC.

Here the CDR3 reads CASSESTQTDTQYF. The CDR3 region has the DNA TGCGCCAGCAGTGAGTCGACACAGACAGATACGCAGTATTTT. The V and J genes are TRBV10-2 and TRBJ2-3; no clear D gene. This CDR3 has 14 residues. V was shortened by 0 bases and J by 3 bases, with 7 bases between the two germline ends. CDR1 is WSHSY and CDR2 is SAAADI in the germline V gene.

The chain uses TRBV11-3 and TRBJ2-5; perhaps TRBD2 as D (6 bases). Germline values: CDR1 SGHNT, CDR2 YENEEA. This CDR3 is 12 amino acids long. The ends were cut back, 5 bases at V and 4 bases at J, with 8 bases in the middle. CDR3 in amino acids: CASSRRGETQYF. CDR3 coding DNA: TGTGCCAGCAGCCGGCGGGGAGAGACCCAGTACTTC.

The CDR3 nucleotides are TGTGCCAGCAGCGTAGGACAGCTAAATAACTATGGCTACACCTTC. It is translated as CASSVGQLNNYGYTF. The chain combines TRBV9 with TRBJ1-2, with a tentative D call TRBD1 (5 bases). The germline gives CDR1 SGDLS, CDR2 YYNGEE. V lost 0 bases and J lost 1, with 10 bases in between. The CDR3 loop spans 15 amino acids. Supplemented by reference TRBV9 and TRBJ1-2, the full variable domain reads DSGVTQTPKHLITATGQRVTLRCSPRSGDLSVYWYQQSLDQGLQFLIQYYNGEERAKGNILERFSAQQFPDLHSELNLSSLELGDSALYFCASSVGQLNNYGYTFGSGTRLTVV.

The J gene is TRBJ2-2, the V gene TRBV15; 9 bases match TRBD2. Germline CDR1 LNHNV, CDR2 YYDKDF (reference sequence). CDR3 size: 17 residues. Trimming took 3 bases from V and 4 from J; bases not matched to a gene: 9. CDR3 coding DNA: TGTGCCACCAGCAGTACTAGCGGGTGGGTTAGCACCGGGGAGCTGTTTTTT. Its translation is CATSSTSGWVSTGELFF.

The chain uses TRBV7-8 and TRBJ1-1; no definite D call. The CDR3 extends over 15 amino acids. The V gene lost 8 bases and the J gene lost 0 bases, with 16 bases spanning the gap. The germline gives CDR1 SGHVS, CDR2 FQNEAQ. The CDR3 DNA sequence: TGTGCCAGCCAAGAGAGGGAGACCATGAACACTGAAGCTTTCTTT. Translation: CASQERETMNTEAFF.

The chain couples TRBV4-3 to TRBJ2-2; the D is unclear. CDR1 is LGHNA, CDR2 YSLEER, per germline. The CDR3 is 15 residues long. V lost 2 bases and J 2 bases, leaving 9 bases between the germline ends. The CDR3 loop is CASSQSGANTGELFF. Written as DNA, the CDR3 is TGCGCCAGCAGCCAATCTGGAGCAAACACCGGGGAGCTGTTTTTT.

In this sample, this clone turned up once. The chain recombines TRBV12-5 with TRBJ2-3; no reliable D call. The CDR3 is 12 residues long. Germline CDR1 is LGHNT and CDR2 is FRNRAP. Written as DNA, the CDR3 is TGTGCACCGTTAATCGGCGGAGTGACGCAGTATTTT. It translates to CAPLIGGVTQYF.

The chain employs TRBV2 and TRBJ1-1; D is unresolved. The CDR3 length is 15 residues. The germline gives CDR1 SNHLY, CDR2 FYNNEI. Trimming took 6 bases from V and 0 from J, leaving 14 bases between them. The CDR3 sequence is CASRATPAMNTEAFF. The CDR3 DNA reads as TGTGCCAGCAGGGCGACTCCGGCAATGAACACTGAAGCTTTCTTT.

As to this clone: One end of the junction is discordant with germline, which a read error may explain. Additional DNA sequences in this sample encode the identical CDR3. V usage is TRBV4-3 and J usage is TRBJ1-5, with 8 bases fitting TRBD1. The CDR3 loop spans 15 amino acids. Germline V gene data show CDR1 as LGHNA and CDR2 as YSLEER. The CDR3 loop is CASSQGRQGYQPQHF. DNA for the CDR3: TGCGCCAGCAGTCAAGGTCGACAGGGGTATCAGCCCCAGCATTTT.

This clone occurred a few times. This rearrangement joins TRBV29-1 to TRBJ2-1, with 8 positions matching TRBD1. J gave up 0 bases and V 7 bases, and 14 bases lay outside the gene matches. The CDR3 consists of 17 residues. Per the germline V gene, CDR1 is SQVTM and CDR2 is ANQGSEA. CDR3 bases: TGCAGCGCCGAAAGACAGGGGTGGACAGCCTCCTACAATGAGCAGTTCTTC. This translates into CSAERQGWTASYNEQFF.

The V and J genes are TRBV2 and TRBJ1-6; D not resolved. The germline V gene has CDR1 SNHLY and CDR2 FYNNEI. The CDR3 sequence is 13 residues long. Trimming cost V 5 bases and J 7 bases, with 9 bases left between them. The CDR3 DNA is TGTGCCAGCAGTCCCACATTGAATTCACCCCTCCACTTT. It is translated as CASSPTLNSPLHF.

There are a few counts of this clone. J is TRBJ1-1 and V is TRBV19; maybe TRBD1 (6 bases). Germline values: CDR1 LNHDA, CDR2 SQIVND (reference sequence). Trimming shortened V by 7 bases and J by 0 bases, and 9 bases separated the two germline ends. The CDR3 length is 13 residues. CDR3 sequence: CASTQGMNTEAFF. As DNA, the CDR3 is TGTGCCAGTACACAGGGAATGAACACTGAAGCTTTCTTT.

The chain uses TRBV28 and TRBJ2-7; 7 bases are a match to TRBD2. With V trimmed by 8 bases and J by 2 bases, 6 bases remained unmatched. The CDR3 loop spans 13 amino acids. CDR1 MDHEN and CDR2 SYDVKM come from the germline V gene. The CDR3 region is CASRDYDAYEQYF. The DNA for the CDR3 is TGTGCCAGCCGGGACTACGATGCCTACGAGCAGTACTTC. The whole variable domain, remainder taken from reference TRBV28 and TRBJ2-7, is DVKVTQSSRYLVKRTGEKVFLECVQDMDHENMFWYRQDPGLGLRLIYFSYDVKMKEKGDIPEGYSVSREKKERFSLILESASTNQTSMYLCASRDYDAYEQYFGPGTRLTVT.